The clone carrying this T cell receptor beta chain has a count of ten or more. The antigen is not known. The data are from a study of identical twins. Per germline, CDR1 MDHEN and CDR2 SYDVKM. V gave up 5 bases and J gave up 0 bases, with 28 bases separating them. This CDR3 has 20 residues. Study-level results: Invariant MAIT and iNKT cells could partly confound zero-insertion analyses. The study reached conclusions through statistical analysis that was cross-sectional, not following the same donors. Weaker excess twin sharing was observed in beta out-of-frame sequences.

Unique molecular identifiers were present on cDNA, and template switching added a universal primer site. TCRdb re-analysed the 5' RACE reads in MiXCR, keeping a single row per CDR3 protein. The sample lists nearly 650,000 distinct CDR3 sequences; just over 7% were seen once. This same sample was also taken into another study, of yellow fever vaccine responses in identical twins.

The genes are TRBV28 and TRBJ1-2; D perhaps matches TRBD1 (6 bases). The TCR was taken from a woman aged 18-30 years in good health. Sequences were obtained from PBMCs. Here the CDR3 DNA reads TGTGCCAGCAGTACCCCCTTTGGACAGATTGGGTATATCGCTAACTATGGCTACACCTTC. This translates into CASSTPFGQIGYIANYGYTF.